This T cell receptor beta chain derives from a study of blood T cell repertoires in COVID-19. Overall study context: From the United States, Italy and Spain came samples of acute and convalescent COVID-19. PBMCs, B-cell-depleted T cells, or T cells provided the cDNA or gDNA that made up the material.

Germline V lookup: CDR1 DFQATT, CDR2 SNEGSKA (reference sequence). Trimming took 5 bases from V and 0 from J, leaving 5 bases between them. This CDR3 spans 11 amino acids. Profiling relied on immunoSEQ multiplex PCR, and the TCRdb table lists in-frame clones only, not all of them. Altogether 130,000 or so clones are present, about 89% being singletons, with the ten largest covering around 18%. The gene calls are TRBV20-1 and TRBJ2-7, with no clear D. Sequencing used peripheral blood. The sequence was obtained from a man aged 50-60 years with active or convalescent COVID-19. In DNA, the CDR3 is TGCAGTGCTTACGGCTCCTACGAGCAGTACTTC. It yields the protein CSAYGSYEQYF.